These T cell receptor beta chains were read from a single sample in a study of cytomegalovirus exposure and HLA in healthy donors. Profiling relied on immunoSEQ multiplex PCR, and the TCRdb table lists in-frame clones only, not all of them. The sample has 120,000 to 150,000 clones, roughly 72% seen once; the top ten hold less than 2.5%. The sequencing input was PBMCs. Receptors originate from a man aged 40-49 years in good health and CMV-seronegative. Both conserved end residues are part of each CDR3. The D gene is left open where the match is weak. A row's size may be missing; if present it is once, few, many or a size class.

length: 14; V: TRBV4-3; size: NA; J: TRBJ2-7; D: TRBD1; DNA: TGCGCCAGCAGCGTTCGGACAGGGTACAACGAGCAGTACTTC; CDR3: CASSVRTGYNEQYF
length: 13; V: TRBV6-5; size: few; J: TRBJ2-1; D: TRBD2; DNA: TGTGCCAGCTTGGCTAGCGGGGACAATGAGCAGTTCTTC; CDR3: CASLASGDNEQFF
length: 17; V: TRBV7-9; size: NA; J: TRBJ2-5; D: TRBD1; DNA: TGTGCCAGCAGCTTAAGTCGGGACAGGGGTCCCCAAGAGACCCAGTACTTC; CDR3: CASSLSRDRGPQETQYF
length: 13; V: TRBV7-2; size: NA; J: TRBJ1-6; D: NA; DNA: TGTGCCAGCATGGAACAGCCTAATTCACCCCTCCACTTT; CDR3: CASMEQPNSPLHF
length: 16; V: TRBV11-2; size: once; J: TRBJ1-6; D: TRBD1; DNA: TGTGCCAGCAGCTTACAGCTAGGGGGCGTCGGGTCACCCCTCCACTTT; CDR3: CASSLQLGGVGSPLHF
length: 11; V: TRBV2; size: NA; J: TRBJ2-1; D: TRBD2; DNA: TGTGCCAGCTTACTAGCGGGAGAGCAGTTCTTC; CDR3: CASLLAGEQFF
length: 16; V: TRBV7-8; size: NA; J: TRBJ2-3; D: NA; DNA: TGTGCCAGCAGCATTCCCCGGATCGGGTCCACAGATACGCAGTATTTT; CDR3: CASSIPRIGSTDTQYF
length: 15; V: TRBV7-9; size: NA; J: TRBJ2-5; D: TRBD1; DNA: TGTGCCAGCAGCTTGCGGACAGGGTCTGAGGAGACCCAGTACTTC; CDR3: CASSLRTGSEETQYF
length: 11; V: TRBV10-3; size: NA; J: TRBJ2-7; D: NA; DNA: TGTGCCATCAGCGGGGGCTACGAGCAGTACTTC; CDR3: CAISGGYEQYF
length: 18; V: TRBV5-1; size: NA; J: TRBJ2-7; D: NA; DNA: TGCGCCAGCAGCTTGGAAACCTCCGGGACAAGTTACACCTACGAGCAGTACTTC; CDR3: CASSLETSGTSYTYEQYF
length: 12; V: TRBV7-9; size: once; J: TRBJ1-4; D: NA; DNA: TGTGCCAGCAGCTTAGAGAGCAAAAAACTGTTTTTT; CDR3: CASSLESKKLFF
length: 16; V: TRBV7-2; size: NA; J: TRBJ2-5; D: NA; DNA: TGTGCCAGCAGCTTAGGTTATACGGGAGTAGGCGAGACCCAGTACTTC; CDR3: CASSLGYTGVGETQYF
length: 14; V: TRBV5-1; size: NA; J: TRBJ1-1; D: NA; DNA: TGCGCCAGCAGCTTGCGGCAGGCGAACACTGAAGCTTTCTTT; CDR3: CASSLRQANTEAFF
length: 13; V: TRBV7-2; size: few; J: TRBJ2-5; D: NA; DNA: TGTGCCAGCAGCCGGACATCCCAAGAGACCCAGTACTTC; CDR3: CASSRTSQETQYF
length: 12; V: TRBV7-6; size: few; J: TRBJ1-2; D: NA; DNA: TGTGCCAGCAGCTTAGGAGATGCTGGCTACACCTTC; CDR3: CASSLGDAGYTF
length: 14; V: TRBV28; size: once; J: TRBJ1-3; D: NA; DNA: TGTGCCAGCAGTTTAGCCGGGTTAGGAAACACCATATATTTT; CDR3: CASSLAGLGNTIYF